Listed below are T cell receptor beta chains from one sample, sequenced in a study of quantifying T cell responses using KT2 cells. From the UMI-ligation and nested PCR reads, TCRdb called clonotypes with MiXCR, one entry per CDR3 protein. The sample records tens of thousands of distinct CDR3 sequences, about 12% being singletons. The sample was PBMCs spiked with cells of the T cell clone KT2. The receptors were gathered from a human donor. Both conserved end residues are part of each CDR3. D genes are given only for firm matches. The size entry is marked missing in some rows and otherwise reads once, few, many or a size class.

d_call: NA
v_call: TRBV5-1
j_call: TRBJ1-2
clone_size: few
cdr3_length: 16
cdr3_aa: CASSLAPGGTDYGYTF
cdr3_nt: TGCGCCAGCAGCTTGGCCCCCGGGGGGACGGACTATGGCTACACCTTC

d_call: NA
v_call: TRBV16
j_call: TRBJ2-7
clone_size: once
cdr3_length: 16
cdr3_aa: CASSHTPWGANYEQYF
cdr3_nt: TGTGCCAGCAGCCATACCCCGTGGGGGGCCAACTACGAGCAGTACTTC

d_call: TRBD1
v_call: TRBV27
j_call: TRBJ1-1
clone_size: many
cdr3_length: 17
cdr3_aa: CASSLSGTGGPITEAFF
cdr3_nt: TGTGCCAGCAGTTTATCCGGGACAGGGGGACCAATTACTGAAGCTTTCTTT

d_call: TRBD1
v_call: TRBV12-3/TRBV12-4
j_call: TRBJ1-4
clone_size: few
cdr3_length: 15
cdr3_aa: CASSPPDRPREKLFF
cdr3_nt: TGTGCCAGCAGTCCCCCGGACAGGCCAAGGGAAAAACTGTTTTTT

d_call: TRBD1
v_call: TRBV4-3
j_call: TRBJ2-3
clone_size: many
cdr3_length: 15
cdr3_aa: CASSQWTGKTDTQYF
cdr3_nt: TGCGCCAGCAGCCAGTGGACAGGGAAGACAGATACGCAGTATTTT

d_call: NA
v_call: TRBV7-9
j_call: TRBJ2-2
clone_size: many
cdr3_length: 13
cdr3_aa: CASSLGAPGELFF
cdr3_nt: TGTGCCAGCAGCTTAGGTGCCCCCGGGGAGCTGTTTTTT

d_call: NA
v_call: TRBV7-9
j_call: TRBJ1-4
clone_size: many
cdr3_length: 16
cdr3_aa: CASSLDWGRIDEKLFF
cdr3_nt: TGTGCCAGCAGCTTAGATTGGGGGCGTATAGACGAAAAACTGTTTTTT

d_call: TRBD1
v_call: TRBV2
j_call: TRBJ1-2
clone_size: NA
cdr3_length: 17
cdr3_aa: CASSESWTGVSNYGYNF
cdr3_nt: TGTGCCAGCAGTGAATCTTGGACAGGAGTATCTAACTATGGCTACAACTTC

d_call: TRBD2
v_call: TRBV28
j_call: TRBJ2-2
clone_size: NA
cdr3_length: 17
cdr3_aa: CASTILAGGPSTGELFF
cdr3_nt: TGTGCCAGCACCATACTAGCGGGGGGGCCGAGCACCGGGGAGCTGTTTTTT

d_call: NA
v_call: TRBV6-1
j_call: TRBJ1-1
clone_size: NA
cdr3_length: 13
cdr3_aa: CASGSQGITEAFF
cdr3_nt: TGTGCCAGCGGATCCCAGGGTATCACTGAAGCTTTCTTT

d_call: NA
v_call: TRBV5-1
j_call: TRBJ2-7
clone_size: NA
cdr3_length: 15
cdr3_aa: CASSPTVAVSYEQYF
cdr3_nt: TGCGCCAGCAGCCCGACCGTCGCCGTCTCCTACGAGCAGTACTTC

d_call: NA
v_call: TRBV29-1
j_call: TRBJ2-2
clone_size: medium-sized
cdr3_length: 14
cdr3_aa: CSVGSVGGTGELFF
cdr3_nt: TGCAGCGTGGGGTCCGTCGGGGGCACCGGGGAGCTGTTTTTT

d_call: NA
v_call: TRBV4-1
j_call: TRBJ2-7
clone_size: NA
cdr3_length: 15
cdr3_aa: CASSQELGPSYEQYF
cdr3_nt: TGCGCCAGCAGCCAAGAGTTAGGACCCTCCTACGAGCAGTACTTC

d_call: TRBD1
v_call: TRBV2
j_call: TRBJ2-7
clone_size: few
cdr3_length: 14
cdr3_aa: CASSRDRGQDEQYF
cdr3_nt: TGTGCCAGCAGTCGGGACAGGGGACAGGACGAGCAGTACTTC

d_call: TRBD1
v_call: TRBV7-9
j_call: TRBJ1-5
clone_size: NA
cdr3_length: 14
cdr3_aa: CASSTTGPHQPQHF
cdr3_nt: TGTGCCAGCAGCACGACAGGGCCCCATCAGCCCCAGCATTTT

d_call: TRBD1
v_call: TRBV5-1
j_call: TRBJ2-7
clone_size: few
cdr3_length: 15
cdr3_aa: CASSADRSRSYEQYF
cdr3_nt: TGCGCCAGCAGCGCGGACAGGTCCAGATCCTACGAGCAGTACTTC

d_call: NA
v_call: TRBV6-2/TRBV6-3
j_call: TRBJ1-4
clone_size: few
cdr3_length: 11
cdr3_aa: CAPSRGEKLFF
cdr3_nt: TGTGCCCCCTCAAGGGGGGAAAAACTGTTTTTT

d_call: NA
v_call: TRBV4-1
j_call: TRBJ2-2
clone_size: few
cdr3_length: 14
cdr3_aa: CASSQVYLDGELFF
cdr3_nt: TGCGCCAGCAGCCAAGTATATTTGGACGGGGAGCTGTTTTTT

d_call: NA
v_call: TRBV7-9
j_call: TRBJ1-2
clone_size: medium-sized
cdr3_length: 13
cdr3_aa: CASIPGGSYGYTF
cdr3_nt: TGTGCCAGCATCCCCGGGGGGTCCTATGGCTACACCTTC

d_call: NA
v_call: TRBV4-2
j_call: TRBJ1-3
clone_size: few
cdr3_length: 17
cdr3_aa: CASSQEVGIRSGNTIYF
cdr3_nt: TGTGCCAGCAGCCAAGAAGTCGGAATACGCTCTGGAAACACCATATATTTT

d_call: NA
v_call: TRBV20-1
j_call: TRBJ1-4
clone_size: few
cdr3_length: 14
cdr3_aa: CSARDNRVLEKLFF
cdr3_nt: TGCAGTGCTAGAGATAACAGGGTTTTAGAAAAACTGTTTTTT

d_call: TRBD2
v_call: TRBV10-3
j_call: TRBJ2-1
clone_size: NA
cdr3_length: 16
cdr3_aa: CAISGSSGSSYNEQFF
cdr3_nt: TGTGCCATCAGTGGGTCTAGCGGGAGCTCCTACAATGAGCAGTTCTTC

d_call: TRBD1
v_call: TRBV2
j_call: TRBJ1-1
clone_size: NA
cdr3_length: 13
cdr3_aa: CASSGGQYTEAFF
cdr3_nt: TGTGCCAGCAGTGGGGGACAGTACACTGAAGCTTTCTTT

d_call: NA
v_call: TRBV4-1
j_call: TRBJ2-1
clone_size: many
cdr3_length: 16
cdr3_aa: CASSQVGERTYNEQFF
cdr3_nt: TGCGCCAGCAGCCAAGTTGGAGAGCGTACCTACAATGAGCAGTTCTTC

d_call: TRBD1
v_call: TRBV28
j_call: TRBJ1-2
clone_size: many
cdr3_length: 18
cdr3_aa: CASSSVRDRGRGVGGYTF
cdr3_nt: TGTGCCAGCAGCTCCGTCCGGGACAGGGGACGGGGTGTGGGTGGCTACACCTTC

d_call: NA
v_call: TRBV6-5
j_call: TRBJ1-5
clone_size: NA
cdr3_length: 13
cdr3_aa: CASSRKGDQPQHF
cdr3_nt: TGTGCCAGCAGCCGTAAAGGGGACCAGCCCCAGCATTTT

d_call: NA
v_call: TRBV7-2
j_call: TRBJ2-1
clone_size: few
cdr3_length: 13
cdr3_aa: CASSSASYNEQFF
cdr3_nt: TGTGCCAGCAGCTCGGCTTCCTACAATGAGCAGTTCTTC

d_call: NA
v_call: TRBV6-5
j_call: TRBJ2-3
clone_size: many
cdr3_length: 14
cdr3_aa: CASSRTASTDTQYF
cdr3_nt: TGTGCCAGCAGTCGAACAGCGAGCACAGATACGCAGTATTTT

d_call: NA
v_call: TRBV20-1
j_call: TRBJ1-6
clone_size: NA
cdr3_length: 13
cdr3_aa: CSARDSAAFTLHF
cdr3_nt: TGCAGTGCTAGAGATTCGGCCGCTTTCACCCTCCACTTT

d_call: NA
v_call: TRBV2
j_call: TRBJ2-7
clone_size: many
cdr3_length: 14
cdr3_aa: CASSGRTGSYEQYF
cdr3_nt: TGTGCCAGCAGCGGGAGGACAGGATCCTACGAGCAGTACTTC

d_call: NA
v_call: TRBV18
j_call: TRBJ1-4
clone_size: few
cdr3_length: 15
cdr3_aa: CASSRNKATNEKLFF
cdr3_nt: TGTGCCAGCTCACGAAATAAAGCAACTAATGAAAAACTGTTTTTT

d_call: NA
v_call: TRBV29-1
j_call: TRBJ2-1
clone_size: NA
cdr3_length: 13
cdr3_aa: CSVPDSWVNEQFF
cdr3_nt: TGCAGCGTTCCCGACAGTTGGGTCAATGAGCAGTTCTTC

d_call: NA
v_call: TRBV12-3/TRBV12-4
j_call: TRBJ2-1
clone_size: NA
cdr3_length: 12
cdr3_aa: CASSRRKDEQFF
cdr3_nt: TGTGCCAGCAGCAGGAGAAAGGATGAGCAGTTCTTC

d_call: TRBD2
v_call: TRBV20-1
j_call: TRBJ2-1
clone_size: many
cdr3_length: 16
cdr3_aa: CSARANSGRTYNEQFF
cdr3_nt: TGCAGTGCTAGGGCTAATAGCGGGAGGACCTACAATGAGCAGTTCTTC

d_call: NA
v_call: TRBV6-4
j_call: TRBJ2-6
clone_size: many
cdr3_length: 14
cdr3_aa: CASSERAGANVLTF
cdr3_nt: TGTGCCAGCAGTGAGAGGGCTGGGGCCAACGTCCTGACTTTC

d_call: TRBD1
v_call: TRBV20-1
j_call: TRBJ2-3
clone_size: NA
cdr3_length: 12
cdr3_aa: CSAGQGGDTQYF
cdr3_nt: TGCAGTGCAGGACAGGGTGGAGATACGCAGTATTTT

d_call: TRBD1
v_call: TRBV20-1
j_call: TRBJ1-5
clone_size: few
cdr3_length: 18
cdr3_aa: CSALRPGTGRVRNQPQHF
cdr3_nt: TGCAGTGCTCTACGTCCCGGGACAGGGCGGGTAAGAAATCAGCCCCAGCATTTT

d_call: TRBD1
v_call: TRBV9
j_call: TRBJ2-7
clone_size: medium-sized
cdr3_length: 14
cdr3_aa: CASSSRTGGYEQYF
cdr3_nt: TGTGCCAGCAGTAGCAGGACAGGGGGGTACGAGCAGTACTTC

d_call: TRBD2
v_call: TRBV12-3/TRBV12-4
j_call: TRBJ2-1
clone_size: NA
cdr3_length: 15
cdr3_aa: CASSLRASGTNEQFF
cdr3_nt: TGTGCCAGCAGTTTACGGGCTAGCGGGACGAATGAGCAGTTCTTC

d_call: NA
v_call: TRBV29-1
j_call: TRBJ1-3
clone_size: few
cdr3_length: 11
cdr3_aa: CSSRQGNTIYF
cdr3_nt: TGCAGCTCAAGACAAGGAAACACCATATATTTT

d_call: TRBD1
v_call: TRBV6-4
j_call: TRBJ2-3
clone_size: NA
cdr3_length: 14
cdr3_aa: CASRGQGGSDTQYF
cdr3_nt: TGTGCCAGCAGAGGACAGGGGGGTTCAGATACGCAGTATTTT

d_call: NA
v_call: TRBV6-6
j_call: TRBJ2-5
clone_size: NA
cdr3_length: 13
cdr3_aa: CATSGPLVETQYF
cdr3_nt: TGTGCCACATCCGGGCCCCTCGTGGAGACCCAGTACTTC